The following is a TCR beta chain sequence with its context. Its specificity is unknown. The size of this beta chain means little, since it is a stray read in a library made for alpha chains. These data belong to a study of glioma-infiltrating T cells. V dropped 5 bases and J dropped 9 bases, with 13 bases sitting between them. The CDR3 has 12 amino acids. Germline V gene lookup returns CDR1 MNHEY and CDR2 SMNVEV (reference sequence). TCR alpha and beta CDR3 regions were amplified from RNA using iRepertoire nested multiplex PCR. One-step reverse transcription and amplification started from approximately 100-400 ng of tissue mRNA or PBMC total RNA. In TCRdb, the multiplex PCR reads were re-called with MiXCR into one record per CDR3 protein. The sample records some 3,400 distinct CDR3 sequences, approximately 83% being singletons. Study-wide results and limits: CDR3 overlap between tissue and blood was very small. Tissue-blood divergence was below expectation in non-neoplastic patients, above in gliomas.

The source of this sequence is a human donor with low-grade glioma or glioblastoma, undergoing nonglioma brain surgery, or in good health (not recorded which). The chain links TRBV27 to TRBJ1-2, with D maybe TRBD1 (5 bases). Sequencing was performed on glioma tissue, nonneoplastic brain tissue, or PBMCs (not recorded which). The DNA for the CDR3 is TGTGCCAGCAGTCCCCAGGGATCGAGCTACACCTTC. It codes for CASSPQGSSYTF.